This T cell receptor beta chain originates from a study of cytomegalovirus exposure and HLA in healthy donors. With 60 Vbeta and 13 Jbeta primers, the PCR was carried out. The data were produced by immunoSEQ multiplex PCR, yet TCRdb's version contains in-frame clones alone and is incomplete. The sample yields about 120,000 clones, 79% seen once. Likely unrecorded immune exposures existed in these nominally healthy donors. The source is a man aged 25 to 40 in good health and CMV-seropositive. Sequenced material: PBMCs.

The CDR3 coding sequence is TGTGCCAGCAGCTCCCCACCGGGACAGGGCGGCACTGAAGCTTTCTTT. This translates into CASSSPPGQGGTEAFF. The chain joins TRBV9 to TRBJ1-1; 9 bases map to TRBD1. After removal of 4 bases from V and 4 bases from J, the junction contained 11 bases not matched to a gene. Germline assignment: CDR1 SGDLS and CDR2 YYNGEE. The CDR3 runs 16 residues.